This T cell receptor (beta chain) was profiled in a study of T cell responses to AZD1222 COVID-19 vaccine. General observations from the study: Sampled repertoires all dated from after the peak T cell response. Donor demographics were predominantly white British with a female majority; clonal diversity may be underestimated. Seropositivity was recorded at baseline in only a handful of AZD1222 recipients. Mapped onto spike, vaccine-associated CD4 TCRs spanned it and were dominant at 160-218 and 743-854.

The CDR3 is 14 amino acids. Germline V gene sequence: CDR1 SGHRS, CDR2 YFSETQ. V was pared by 3 bases and J by 4 bases, with 3 bases of the junction left unmatched. Sequenced by immunoSEQ multiplex PCR; TCRdb stores in-frame clones only, minus some. The table shows some 97,000 clones, with around 87% occurring only once. This clone turned up a few times. Its antigen is as yet unknown. The J gene is TRBJ2-2, the V gene TRBV5-1, with 7 bases identical to TRBD1. The clonotype originates from an adult in good health. The material was peripheral blood, obtained on day 0 of AZD1222 vaccination. The chain's CDR3 is CASSSTGATGELFF. Written as DNA, the CDR3 is TGCGCCAGCAGCTCAACAGGGGCCACCGGGGAGCTGTTTTTT.